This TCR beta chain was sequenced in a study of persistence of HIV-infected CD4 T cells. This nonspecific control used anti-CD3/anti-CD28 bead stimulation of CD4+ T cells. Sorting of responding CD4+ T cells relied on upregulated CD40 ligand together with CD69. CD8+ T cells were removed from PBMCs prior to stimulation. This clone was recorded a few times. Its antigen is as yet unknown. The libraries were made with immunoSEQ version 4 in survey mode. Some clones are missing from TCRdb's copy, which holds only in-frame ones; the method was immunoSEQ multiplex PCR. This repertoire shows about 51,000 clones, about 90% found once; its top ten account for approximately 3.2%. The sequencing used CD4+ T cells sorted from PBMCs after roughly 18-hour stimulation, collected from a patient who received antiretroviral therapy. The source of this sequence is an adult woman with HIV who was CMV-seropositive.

CDR3 nucleotide sequence: TGCGCCAGCAGTCGAGGGGACTACGAGCAGTACTTC. The encoded protein is CASSRGDYEQYF. This chain connects TRBV10-1 to TRBJ2-7; D tentatively reads TRBD1 or TRBD2 (5 bases each). Deletions cut 5 bases from V and 3 bases from J, with 8 bases between. The CDR3 has 12 amino acids. Germline assignment: CDR1 WNHNN and CDR2 SYGVQD (reference sequence).